A selection of T cell receptor beta chains follows, all from one sample in a study of cytomegalovirus exposure and HLA in healthy donors. TCRdb's table, derived via immunoSEQ multiplex PCR, lists solely in-frame clones and lacks some. Of around 140,000 clones listed, roughly 9% were seen once; the top ten hold around 7%. The sample was PBMCs. The source is a woman in her forties in good health and CMV-seropositive. Each CDR3 is given with its conserved first and last residue. The D gene is left open where the match is weak. Size values are once, few and many counts, or a class for expanded clones, and some rows have none.

d_gene,j_gene,abundance,v_gene,CDR3aa,CDR3nt
.,TRBJ1-5,.,TRBV10-2,CASSEPGSNQPQHF,TGCGCCAGCAGTGAGCCTGGCAGCAATCAGCCCCAGCATTTT
TRBD1,TRBJ1-5,.,TRBV5-4,CASSDGQGNQPQHF,TGTGCCAGCAGTGATGGACAGGGCAATCAGCCCCAGCATTTT
TRBD1,TRBJ1-1,.,TRBV6-5,CASSLFGTGREGEAFF,TGTGCCAGCAGTTTGTTCGGGACAGGGAGGGAGGGTGAAGCTTTCTTT
TRBD1,TRBJ1-4,.,TRBV12-5,CASGSYRGRYEKLFF,TGTGCTAGTGGTTCTTACAGGGGGCGCTATGAAAAACTGTTTTTT
.,TRBJ1-6,few,TRBV2,CASTVQGGNSPLHF,TGTGCCAGCACCGTACAGGGTGGAAATTCACCCCTCCACTTT
.,TRBJ2-5,.,TRBV5-1,CASSITGTDGETQYF,TGCGCCAGCAGCATTACAGGGACGGACGGTGAGACCCAGTACTTC
TRBD1,TRBJ2-7,few,TRBV6-1,CASIDRALGYEQYF,TGTGCCAGCATCGACAGGGCGTTAGGGTACGAGCAGTACTTC
TRBD1,TRBJ1-1,few,TRBV5-1,CASNPGQTSNTEAFF,TGCGCCAGCAACCCGGGACAGACCTCTAACACTGAAGCTTTCTTT
.,TRBJ1-2,.,TRBV20-1,CSAYNYGYTF,TGCAGTGCTTATAACTATGGCTACACCTTC
TRBD1,TRBJ2-7,.,TRBV27,CASSPWDRAYEQYF,TGTGCCAGCAGCCCCTGGGACAGGGCCTACGAGCAGTACTTC
.,TRBJ2-3,few,TRBV5-1,CASSLYSDTQYF,TGCGCCAGCAGCTTGTATTCAGATACGCAGTATTTT
.,TRBJ1-1,few,TRBV7-8,CASSLDSVTEAFF,TGTGCCAGCAGCTTAGATAGCGTCACTGAAGCTTTCTTT
.,TRBJ2-2,few,TRBV5-4,CASSSGTPSNTGELFF,TGTGCCAGCAGCTCCGGGACACCTTCGAACACCGGGGAGCTGTTTTTT
.,TRBJ1-1,.,TRBV27,CASSLLTALNTEAFF,TGTGCCAGCAGTTTACTGACAGCCTTGAACACTGAAGCTTTCTTT
.,TRBJ1-6,.,TRBV5-8,CASSPGEQLPLHF,TGTGCCAGCAGTCCCGGGGAGCAATTACCCCTCCACTTT
.,TRBJ1-2,.,TRBV6-5,CASSYSTAANYGYTF,TGTGCCAGCAGTTACTCGACAGCCGCTAACTATGGCTACACCTTC
TRBD1,TRBJ1-1,.,TRBV10-3,CAINSGGEAFF,TGTGCCATCAATTCAGGGGGTGAAGCTTTCTTT
TRBD1,TRBJ2-3,.,TRBV10-1,CASSAWTGDTQYF,TGCGCCAGCAGTGCCTGGACAGGGGATACGCAGTATTTT
TRBD1,TRBJ1-2,.,TRBV5-4,CASNVRDSSYGYTF,TGTGCCAGCAACGTCCGGGACAGTTCCTATGGCTACACCTTC
TRBD2,TRBJ2-3,.,TRBV9,CASSPRSLSGGATDTQYF,TGTGCCAGCAGCCCGCGATCCCTCAGCGGGGGGGCGACAGATACGCAGTATTTT
TRBD1,TRBJ1-3,.,TRBV19,CASITGTGNRIWLGTIYF,TGTGCCAGTATAACCGGGACAGGGAACAGGATTTGGCTAGGCACCATATATTTT
.,TRBJ2-2,.,TRBV27,CASSSYAGARAGELFF,TGTGCCAGCAGTTCTTATGCGGGGGCCAGGGCCGGGGAGTTGTTTTTT
.,TRBJ1-2,.,TRBV7-2,CASREGVSGYTF,TGTGCCAGCAGGGAGGGAGTTTCTGGCTACACCTTC
.,TRBJ1-2,.,TRBV19,CASSGRGAGTF,TGTGCCAGTAGTGGACGGGGGGCTGGAACCTTC
.,TRBJ1-1,once,TRBV7-2,CASSLFGLEAFF,TGTGCCAGCAGCTTATTTGGGCTTGAAGCTTTCTTT
.,TRBJ2-4,.,TRBV18,CASSPLHRENIQYF,TGTGCCAGCTCACCACTGCACAGGGAAAACATTCAGTACTTC
TRBD2,TRBJ2-5,.,TRBV19,CASSLLAGIQETQYF,TGTGCCAGTAGTTTGTTAGCGGGTATACAAGAGACCCAGTACTTC
.,TRBJ1-4,few,TRBV2,CASSDGGVGNEKLFF,TGTGCCAGCAGTGATGGCGGGGTGGGTAATGAAAAACTGTTTTTT
.,TRBJ2-5,.,TRBV5-1,CASSQREETQYF,TGCGCCAGCAGCCAAAGGGAGGAGACCCAGTACTTC
TRBD1,TRBJ2-7,few,TRBV5-1,CASSSRTGEDEQYF,TGCGCCAGCAGCTCCCGGACAGGGGAGGACGAGCAGTACTTC
TRBD1,TRBJ2-6,few,TRBV27,CASSPLLDRGGSGANVLTF,TGTGCCAGCAGTCCCCTGCTCGACAGGGGTGGCTCTGGGGCCAACGTCCTGACTTTC
.,TRBJ2-5,few,TRBV7-3,CASSPHRDSQETQYF,TGTGCCAGCAGCCCGCATCGGGACTCCCAAGAGACCCAGTACTTC
.,TRBJ2-2,.,TRBV2,CASSEIRDTGELFF,TGTGCCAGCAGTGAGATCCGGGACACCGGGGAGCTGTTTTTT
TRBD2,TRBJ2-7,.,TRBV29-1,CSTSSGPFEQYF,TGCAGCACATCTAGCGGGCCTTTCGAGCAGTACTTC
TRBD2,TRBJ2-1,.,TRBV5-6,CASSFRTSGGASYNEQFF,TGTGCCAGCAGCTTTCGGACTAGCGGGGGGGCAAGTTACAATGAGCAGTTCTTC
.,TRBJ1-5,.,TRBV19,CASTTLQGASNQPQHF,TGTGCCAGTACCACCCTCCAGGGTGCGAGCAATCAGCCCCAGCATTTT
TRBD1,TRBJ1-4,.,TRBV4-2,CASSPRQGSEKLFF,TGTGCCAGCAGCCCTAGACAGGGATCAGAAAAACTGTTTTTT
.,TRBJ1-2,few,TRBV5-4,CASAKSGLNYGYTF,TGTGCCAGCGCCAAGTCAGGACTTAACTATGGCTACACCTTC
TRBD1,TRBJ1-4,few,TRBV2,CASSLDRENEKLFF,TGTGCCAGCAGTCTGGACAGGGAGAATGAAAAACTGTTTTTT
TRBD1,TRBJ1-6,few,TRBV11-3,CASSVQGSNSPLHF,TGTGCCAGCAGCGTACAGGGGAGCAATTCACCCCTCCACTTT
TRBD1,TRBJ1-1,few,TRBV7-8,CASSRRTGTITEAFF,TGTGCCAGCAGCAGACGGACAGGGACGATAACTGAAGCTTTCTTT
TRBD1,TRBJ2-3,.,TRBV9,CASSPTGGGTDTQYF,TGTGCCAGCAGTCCTACAGGGGGCGGGACAGATACGCAGTATTTT
TRBD2,TRBJ2-7,few,TRBV7-2,CASQRGGSYEQYF,TGTGCCAGCCAGCGGGGGGGATCCTACGAGCAGTACTTC
.,TRBJ2-7,few,TRBV7-6,CASSFSGEQYF,TGTGCCAGCAGCTTTTCCGGGGAGCAGTACTTC